The 10 T cell receptor beta chains below were found in one sample sequenced in a study of blood T cell repertoires in COVID-19 (dated by TCRdb to the early 2020s). The library was produced with the immunoSEQ multiplex PCR assay. Entries here come from immuneACCESS through TCRdb and include only in-frame sequences with V and J called. Some clones fail to appear in such tables; in the studies checked, an unresolved V gene covers under half of the shortfall, and the cause of the remainder is unknown. Across this sample there are about 270,000 clones, with under 90% seen only once. Roughly 3.1% of the sample is in the top ten clones. The source material was peripheral blood. These receptors were collected from a woman aged 18-30 years with acute or convalescent COVID-19.

This clone was picked up one time. V and J are TRBV7-2 and TRBJ2-7; 15 nucleotides match TRBD2. Germline V gene lookup returns CDR1 SGHTA and CDR2 FQGNSA. The CDR3 sequence is 19 residues long. V gave up 5 bases and J gave up 4 bases; unmatched junction bases: 15. CDR3 nucleotide sequence: TGTGCCAGCAGCCCGGGACTAGCGGGAGGAATTTTCGTCGCGTACGAGCAGTACTTC. It yields the protein CASSPGLAGGIFVAYEQYF.

The chain is built from TRBV28 and TRBJ1-2; D possibly corresponds to TRBD1 (6 bases). Germline lookup yields CDR1 MDHEN and CDR2 SYDVKM. V dropped 2 bases and J dropped 7 bases, with 20 bases sitting between them. CDR3 size: 16 residues. CDR3 loop: CASSLGSGGATIGYTF. The CDR3 nucleotides are TGTGCCAGCAGTTTAGGGTCTGGGGGGGCGACGATTGGCTACACCTTC.

V usage is TRBV4-3 and J usage is TRBJ2-7; D is possibly TRBD1 (6 bases). The germline V gene encodes CDR1 LGHNA and CDR2 YSLEER. The CDR3 consists of 15 residues. The V end lost 1 base, the J end lost 5 bases, and 15 bases lay between the germline ends. The CDR3 coding sequence is TGCGCCAGCAGCCAAGGGACAGCCCAACTCAACGAGCAGTACTTC. This gives the protein CASSQGTAQLNEQYF.

The CDR3: CASSSRTGGTEAFF. The CDR3, as DNA: TGCGCCAGCAGTTCTCGGACAGGGGGAACTGAAGCTTTCTTT. J is TRBJ1-1 and V is TRBV5-1, with TRBD1 matching over 10 bases. CDR1 SGHRS and CDR2 YFSETQ come from the germline V gene. The ends lost 5 bases at V and 5 bases at J; junction bases unmatched: 6. The CDR3 totals 14 residues.

CDR3 region: CASSLWGGRGSSYEQYF. CDR3 coding DNA: TGTGCCAGCAGTTTATGGGGGGGCAGGGGGAGCTCCTACGAGCAGTACTTC. The rearrangement links TRBV28 to TRBJ2-7, with TRBD1 as a possible D gene (7 bases). V lost 0 bases to trimming and J lost 0 bases, with 15 bases between them. This CDR3 is built from 17 residues. Germline assignment: CDR1 MDHEN and CDR2 SYDVKM.

The rearrangement links TRBV28 to TRBJ1-4; D gene ambiguous. Trimming left V 6 bases short and J 1 base short, with 9 bases between. The CDR3 sequence is 14 residues long. Germline V CDR1 and CDR2: MDHEN, SYDVKM. CDR3 sequence: CASRLPRTNEKLFF. In DNA form, the CDR3 reads TGTGCCAGCAGGCTACCGAGAACTAATGAAAAACTGTTTTTT.

The chain is built from TRBV19 and TRBJ1-6; D unresolved. The CDR3 runs to 14 residues. CDR1 and CDR2 from the germline V gene are LNHDA and SQIVND (reference sequence). V lost 6 bases to trimming and J lost 0 bases, with 6 bases between them. CDR3 DNA: TGTGCCAGTAGGCCGAGCTCCTATAATTCACCCCTCCACTTT. This sequence encodes CASRPSSYNSPLHF.

CDR3 sequence: CASSHTGRRTNYGYTF. CDR3 nucleotide sequence: TGTGCCAGCAGCCATACAGGTAGAAGAACTAACTATGGCTACACCTTC. This chain connects TRBV7-9 to TRBJ1-2; tentative D call: TRBD1 (5 bases). Germline V gene sequence: CDR1 SEHNR, CDR2 FQNEAQ (reference sequence). The V end lost 5 bases, the J end lost 0 bases, and 16 bases lay between the germline ends. The CDR3 loop spans 16 amino acids.

The chain links TRBV21-1 to TRBJ2-7; the tabulated D call, TRBD2, remains unverified against the DNA. TRBV21-1 is a known pseudogene. The CDR3 contains 13 residues. In DNA form, the CDR3 reads TGTGCCAGCAGCAAAGAATCGACTTACGAGCAGTACTTC. It is translated as CASSKESTYEQYF.

This chain connects TRBV2 to TRBJ2-3; 8 bases align to TRBD2. Germline lookup yields CDR1 SNHLY and CDR2 FYNNEI. V gave up 6 bases and J gave up 3 bases; unmatched junction bases: 8. This CDR3 is 15 amino acids long. For the CDR3, the DNA is TGTGCCAGCAGGCCGACTAGCGTTAGGACAGATACGCAGTATTTT. Its protein product is CASRPTSVRTDTQYF.